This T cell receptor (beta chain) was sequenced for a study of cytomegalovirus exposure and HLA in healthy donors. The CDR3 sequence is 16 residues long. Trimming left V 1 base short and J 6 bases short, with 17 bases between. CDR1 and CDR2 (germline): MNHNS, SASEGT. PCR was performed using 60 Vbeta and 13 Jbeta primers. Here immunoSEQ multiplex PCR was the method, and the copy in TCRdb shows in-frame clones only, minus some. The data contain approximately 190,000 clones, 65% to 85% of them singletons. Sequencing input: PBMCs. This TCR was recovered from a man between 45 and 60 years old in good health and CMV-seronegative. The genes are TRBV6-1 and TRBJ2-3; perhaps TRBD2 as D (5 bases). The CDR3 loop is CASSEVGRTPGDTQYF. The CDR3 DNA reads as TGTGCCAGCAGTGAAGTTGGACGCACCCCGGGGGATACGCAGTATTTT.